The TCR beta chain described here comes from a study of blood T cells in healthy people across ages. It was with a sample-barcoded 5' primer and a J-beta primer mix that a second PCR of roughly 6 to 12 cycles was run. TCRdb processed the 5' RACE reads anew with MiXCR; each CDR3 protein has one entry. Of some 320,000 distinct CDR3 sequences in the sample, 25% to 30% are singletons; the top ten hold around 29%. The sequenced sample was blood. This TCR was sampled from a woman between 65 and 79 years old in good health.

CDR3 coding DNA: TGTGCCAGCAGTTTATTCAGCGGGAGTTTTCCCGATACGCAGTATTTT. It translates to CASSLFSGSFPDTQYF. The V and J genes are TRBV28 and TRBJ2-3; the match to TRBD2 covers 8 bases. V dropped 1 base and J dropped 6; count of bases not matched to a gene: 9. Germline V CDR1 and CDR2: MDHEN, SYDVKM. The length of the CDR3 is 16 residues.